This T cell receptor (beta chain) came from a study of blood T cell repertoires in COVID-19. Study context: Researchers got acute and convalescent COVID-19 samples from the United States, Italy and Spain. Sample material is recorded as cDNA or gDNA derived from T cells, B-cell-depleted T cells, or PBMCs.

CDR1 and CDR2 from the germline V gene are LNHDA and SQIVND (reference sequence). The CDR3 contains 13 residues. The V end was cut by 3 bases, the J end by 7 bases, with 12 bases between. Per the study methods: Estimation of nucleated cell counts was performed using reference gene primer amplification. Assay used: immunoSEQ multiplex PCR; TCRdb lists only in-frame clones, some missing. From that table come the V and J calls and clone size; the DNA was used to work out D and trimming. The sample holds about 47,000 clones; approximately 91% are singletons and the top ten take around 2.7%. This clonotype was obtained from a man in his fifties with active COVID-19. The rearrangement joins TRBV19 to TRBJ2-5; D is unclear. The sequenced sample consisted of peripheral blood. CDR3 amino acids: CASSIKIGATQYF. The CDR3 bases are TGTGCCAGTAGTATTAAGATCGGTGCGACCCAGTACTTC.